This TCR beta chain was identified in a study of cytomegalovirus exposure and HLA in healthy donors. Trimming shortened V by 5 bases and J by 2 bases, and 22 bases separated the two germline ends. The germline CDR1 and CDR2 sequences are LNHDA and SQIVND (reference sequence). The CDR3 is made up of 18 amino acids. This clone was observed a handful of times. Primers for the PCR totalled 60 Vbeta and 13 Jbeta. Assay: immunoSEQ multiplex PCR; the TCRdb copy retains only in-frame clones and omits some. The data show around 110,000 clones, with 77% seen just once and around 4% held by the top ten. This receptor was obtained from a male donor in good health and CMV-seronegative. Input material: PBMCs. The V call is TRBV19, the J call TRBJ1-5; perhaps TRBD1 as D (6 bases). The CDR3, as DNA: TGTGCCAGTAGTCCAGGCCCCCGGACAGCCCGAGGCAATCAGCCCCAGCATTTT. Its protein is CASSPGPRTARGNQPQHF.